These 28 T cell receptor beta chains came from one sample sequenced in a study of cytomegalovirus exposure and HLA in healthy donors. PCR amplification relied on 60 Vbeta primers (plus 13 Jbeta primers). The assay was immunoSEQ multiplex PCR, and TCRdb's table has in-frame clones only and misses some. The top ten clones hold about 2.2% of a sample with 130,000 to 150,000 clones, around 78% of them seen once. The sample comprised PBMCs. The receptors stem from a woman younger than 30 in good health and CMV-seropositive.

The rearrangement links TRBV7-9 to TRBJ2-3; no reliable D call. Germline assignment: CDR1 SEHNR and CDR2 FQNEAQ (reference sequence). This CDR3 has 14 amino acids. Trimming cost V 9 bases and J 4 bases, with 17 bases left between them. The CDR3 DNA is TGTGCCAGTGTGCGGCTGCAAACCTCAGATACGCAGTATTTT. Protein sequence: CASVRLQTSDTQYF.

The V and J genes are TRBV5-4 and TRBJ1-2; perhaps TRBD1 as D (5 bases). This CDR3 has 14 residues. Germline CDR1 reads SGHNT; CDR2 reads YYREEE (reference sequence). The germline V and J ends were trimmed by 2 bases and 5 bases, with 13 bases remaining between them. Written as DNA, the CDR3 is TGTGCCAGCAGCTTTCAGGGCCGGAGATATGGCTACACCTTC. Residues: CASSFQGRRYGYTF.

The genes are TRBV27 and TRBJ2-7, with D maybe TRBD1 (7 bases). The CDR3 consists of 15 residues. CDR1 and CDR2 (germline): MNHEY, SMNVEV (reference sequence). V was shortened by 6 bases and J by 4 bases, with 19 bases between the two germline ends. The CDR3 here is CASREDRRGSYEQYF. As DNA, the CDR3 is TGTGCCAGCAGAGAGGACAGGAGGGGAAGTTACGAGCAGTACTTC.

This clone was counted at least ten times. V gene TRBV10-2 combines with J gene TRBJ2-7; D unresolved. This CDR3 comprises 12 residues. Trimming removed 4 bases from V and 3 bases from J, with 7 bases in between. Germline values: CDR1 WSHSY, CDR2 SAAADI. In nucleotides, the CDR3 is TGCGCCAGCAGTGTTGACATCTACGAGCAGTACTTC. It codes for CASSVDIYEQYF.

The chain employs TRBV6-1 and TRBJ2-2; 8 bases line up with TRBD2. The germline gives CDR1 MNHNS, CDR2 SASEGT. The length of the CDR3 is 15 residues. The ends lost 1 base at V and 8 bases at J; junction bases unmatched: 6. The CDR3 loop is CASSEEDGGAGELFF. The CDR3 DNA is TGTGCCAGCAGTGAAGAGGACGGGGGGGCGGGGGAGCTGTTTTTT.

This rearrangement joins TRBV5-4 to TRBJ2-3, with D possibly matching TRBD2 (5 bases). Germline values: CDR1 SGHNT, CDR2 YYREEE (reference sequence). The CDR3 covers 14 residues. Deletions cut 0 bases from V and 8 bases from J, with 13 bases between. CDR3 sequence reads: CASSLVPTEGTQYF. Here the CDR3 DNA reads TGTGCCAGCAGCTTGGTCCCCACCGAGGGTACGCAGTATTTT.

The CDR3 loop reads CASSLHPQGSLPYNEQFF. The CDR3 bases are TGCGCCAGCAGCCTTCACCCCCAGGGTTCTCTACCCTACAATGAGCAGTTCTTC. The rearrangement links TRBV4-3 to TRBJ2-1, with D possibly matching TRBD1 (5 bases). Per germline, CDR1 LGHNA and CDR2 YSLEER. V was shortened by 4 bases and J by 2 bases, with 21 bases between the two germline ends. The CDR3 contains 18 residues.

This clone was found a few times. The chain carries TRBV6-1 and TRBJ2-7; 9 positions agree with TRBD1. Germline V gene data show CDR1 as MNHNS and CDR2 as SASEGT. The CDR3 is 14 residues long. The J segment lost 4 bases and the V segment lost 6 bases, leaving 7 bases of the junction unmatched. The CDR3 coding sequence is TGTGCCAGCAGAGGGACAGGGCCTAAGTACGAGCAGTACTTC. Translating it yields CASRGTGPKYEQYF.

Only a few counts were recorded for this clone. CDR3 sequence: CASSELPPLLGANNEQFF. In DNA, the CDR3 is TGTGCCAGCAGTGAACTCCCCCCCCTATTAGGGGCAAACAATGAGCAGTTCTTC. This rearrangement joins TRBV2 to TRBJ2-1; possibly TRBD1 for D (5 bases). The CDR3 has 18 residues. Trimming shortened V by 2 bases and J by 5 bases, and 22 bases separated the two germline ends. Germline assignment: CDR1 SNHLY and CDR2 FYNNEI.

V usage is TRBV2 and J usage is TRBJ1-1, with D maybe TRBD1 (6 bases). V was pared by 4 bases and J by 5 bases, with 14 bases between. Per germline, CDR1 SNHLY and CDR2 FYNNEI. The CDR3 extends over 14 amino acids. Here the CDR3 DNA reads TGTGCCAGCAGTGTAACGAGGGGGTGGACTGAAGCTTTCTTT. Residues: CASSVTRGWTEAFF.

This clone was seen just once. J is TRBJ2-2 and V is TRBV2; 9 bases agree with TRBD2. CDR3 length: 18 amino acids. J lost 7 bases, V lost 2 bases, and 14 bases had no gene match. CDR1 SNHLY and CDR2 FYNNEI come from the germline V gene. CDR3 in amino acids: CASSEIRVGGGVGGELFF. Written as DNA, the CDR3 is TGTGCCAGCAGTGAAATTCGGGTCGGCGGGGGGGTAGGCGGGGAGCTGTTTTTT.

The rearrangement links TRBV5-1 to TRBJ1-3; a weak D match, TRBD1 (5 bases). CDR1 and CDR2 (germline): SGHRS, YFSETQ. Trimming pared 0 bases from V and 0 bases from J, leaving 10 bases between. This CDR3 region has 16 residues. The CDR3 nucleotides read TGCGCCAGCAGCTTGGTCTCAGGGCCCTCTGGAAACACCATATATTTT. As protein: CASSLVSGPSGNTIYF.

The chain links TRBV6-1 to TRBJ1-1; TRBD1 matches at 7 bases. The CDR3 consists of 14 residues. V lost 5 bases and J lost 2; bases outside the gene matches: 5. Germline V gene sequence: CDR1 MNHNS, CDR2 SASEGT. CDR3 amino acids: CASSRQGVNTEAFF. DNA for the CDR3: TGTGCCAGCAGTCGACAGGGCGTAAACACTGAAGCTTTCTTT.

The rearrangement joins TRBV2 to TRBJ1-6, with D tentatively TRBD1 (5 bases). V lost 2 bases, J lost 7 bases, and 9 bases lay in between. The CDR3 is 14 residues long. CDR1 is SNHLY, CDR2 FYNNEI, per germline. CDR3 residues: CASSELGQNSPLHF. The CDR3 region has the DNA TGTGCCAGCAGTGAACTAGGACAAAATTCACCCCTCCACTTT.

V gene TRBV18 combines with J gene TRBJ1-1; 8 nucleotides align to TRBD1. This CDR3 has 14 amino acids. Germline-derived CDR1 and CDR2 are KGHSH and LQKENI. The V segment lost 8 bases and the J segment 5 bases; nucleotides outside the gene matches: 10. This CDR3 reads CASRGQGQGTEAFF. CDR3 sequence (DNA): TGTGCCAGCCGTGGACAGGGCCAAGGGACTGAAGCTTTCTTT.

The genes are TRBV6-4 and TRBJ2-3, with 9 bases that match TRBD2. The CDR3 length is 16 residues. Germline V gene lookup returns CDR1 MRHNA and CDR2 SNTAGT. V was clipped by 0 bases and J by 5 bases; unmatched bases: 6. Here the CDR3 reads CASSDSGGGAGDTQYF. The CDR3 nucleotides read TGTGCCAGCAGTGACTCCGGCGGGGGGGCCGGAGATACGCAGTATTTT.

The chain links TRBV2 to TRBJ1-5, with TRBD1 identical over 7 bases. The V segment lost 7 bases and the J segment 0 bases; nucleotides outside the gene matches: 0. Germline V gene sequence: CDR1 SNHLY, CDR2 FYNNEI. This CDR3 contains 13 residues. The CDR3 DNA follows: TGTGCCAGCAACAGGGGTAGCAATCAGCCCCAGCATTTT. Encoded protein: CASNRGSNQPQHF.

The V and J genes are TRBV30 and TRBJ1-1, with 9 bases matching TRBD1. V dropped 0 bases and J dropped 5; count of bases not matched to a gene: 7. Germline CDR1 GTSNPN, CDR2 SVGIG (reference sequence). The CDR3 loop spans 15 amino acids. Here the CDR3 reads CAWSVPGQGRTEAFF. CDR3 DNA sequence: TGTGCCTGGAGTGTACCGGGACAGGGCCGGACTGAAGCTTTCTTT. Complete variable domain (other parts from reference TRBV30 and TRBJ1-1): SQTIHQWPATLVQPVGSPLSLECTVEGTSNPNLYWYRQAAGRGLQLLFYSVGIGQISSEVPQNLSASRPQDRQFILSSKKLLLSDSGFYLCAWSVPGQGRTEAFFGQGTRLTVV.

The chain links TRBV5-6 to TRBJ2-7, with D possibly being TRBD1 (6 bases). The CDR3 is 13 residues long. V was cut by 1 base and J by 6 bases, with 11 bases left in between. Per the germline V gene, CDR1 is SGHDT and CDR2 is YYEEEE. Here the CDR3 DNA reads TGTGCCAGCAGCTTGTCAGGGGCGGGCGAGCAGTACTTC. This encodes CASSLSGAGEQYF.

The V call is TRBV10-3, the J call TRBJ2-2; TRBD1 might be the D (6 bases). V lost 4 bases, J lost 2 bases, and 11 bases lay in between. The CDR3 sequence is 15 residues long. Germline CDR1 ENHRY, CDR2 SYGVKD. The CDR3 spells CAISVGGTNTGELFF. The CDR3 DNA reads as TGTGCCATCAGTGTAGGGGGTACAAACACCGGGGAGCTGTTTTTT.

V usage is TRBV2 and J usage is TRBJ1-5, with 7 positions matching TRBD1. V was pared by 3 bases and J by 3 bases, with 5 bases of the junction left unmatched. There are 15 residues in the CDR3. CDR1 and CDR2 from the germline V gene are SNHLY and FYNNEI. This CDR3 reads CASSDRGRTNQPQHF. CDR3 nucleotides: TGTGCCAGCAGTGACAGGGGGAGGACCAATCAGCCCCAGCATTTT.

This chain uses TRBV19 with TRBJ2-7; TRBD2 is a possible D gene (6 bases). Trimming took 6 bases from V and 2 from J, leaving 14 bases between them. Germline CDR1 and CDR2: LNHDA and SQIVND (reference sequence). The CDR3 covers 14 residues. The CDR3 DNA sequence: TGTGCCAGTAGACGTCAGCGCGGGGCCTACGAGCAGTACTTC. Translated, it gives CASRRQRGAYEQYF.

The chain links TRBV27 to TRBJ2-2, with 10 positions matching TRBD2. From germline, CDR1 is MNHEY and CDR2 SMNVEV (reference sequence). V was clipped by 2 bases and J by 2 bases; unmatched bases: 2. CDR3 length: 16 amino acids. CDR3 amino acids: CASSLSGGVNTGELFF. CDR3 nucleotides: TGTGCCAGCAGTTTAAGCGGGGGGGTAAACACCGGGGAGCTGTTTTTT.

This clone was seen more than once but under ten times. The V gene is TRBV2, the J gene TRBJ2-7; D uncertain. From germline, CDR1 is SNHLY and CDR2 FYNNEI. The CDR3 has 15 amino acids. Trimming took off 1 base at V and 0 bases at J, with 10 bases between the two ends. In DNA, the CDR3 is TGTGCCAGCAGTGAAGAGACACTCCCCTCCTACGAGCAGTACTTC. Translated, it gives CASSEETLPSYEQYF.

The table lists this clone with a count of one. The V call is TRBV19, the J call TRBJ2-3; maybe TRBD2 (5 bases). The V end was cut by 8 bases, the J end by 0 bases, with 9 bases between. The CDR3 has 13 amino acids. CDR1 and CDR2 from the germline V gene are LNHDA and SQIVND (reference sequence). The CDR3 reads CASSGVSTDTQYF. Here the CDR3 DNA reads TGTGCCAGTTCCGGGGTTAGCACAGATACGCAGTATTTT.

The V call is TRBV5-1, the J call TRBJ2-3; 13 positions match TRBD2. V dropped 4 bases and J dropped 4; count of bases not matched to a gene: 3. This CDR3 has 15 amino acids. Germline V gives CDR1 SGHRS, CDR2 YFSETQ. CDR3 DNA: TGCGCCAGCAGCCGGGGACTAGCGGGGTCAGATACGCAGTATTTT. Its protein is CASSRGLAGSDTQYF.

This clone was recorded once. This chain uses TRBV9 with TRBJ2-5; D might be TRBD2 (5 bases). Germline V CDR1 and CDR2: SGDLS, YYNGEE. The CDR3 extends over 16 amino acids. V was clipped by 3 bases and J by 1 base, with 16 bases between them. The DNA for the CDR3 is TGTGCCAGCAGCGCCCCAAGTCTGAGCGGCCAAGAGACCCAGTACTTC. Protein sequence: CASSAPSLSGQETQYF.

The rearrangement joins TRBV15 to TRBJ1-5; 8 bases are a match to TRBD1. Germline V gene lookup returns CDR1 LNHNV and CDR2 YYDKDF (reference sequence). V shed 0 bases, J shed 4 bases, and the junction held 8 bases outside the gene matches. The CDR3 loop spans 17 amino acids. The CDR3 sequence is CATSRDPRDRSNQPQHF. The CDR3 DNA reads TGTGCCACCAGCAGAGACCCCCGGGACAGGTCTAATCAGCCCCAGCATTTT.